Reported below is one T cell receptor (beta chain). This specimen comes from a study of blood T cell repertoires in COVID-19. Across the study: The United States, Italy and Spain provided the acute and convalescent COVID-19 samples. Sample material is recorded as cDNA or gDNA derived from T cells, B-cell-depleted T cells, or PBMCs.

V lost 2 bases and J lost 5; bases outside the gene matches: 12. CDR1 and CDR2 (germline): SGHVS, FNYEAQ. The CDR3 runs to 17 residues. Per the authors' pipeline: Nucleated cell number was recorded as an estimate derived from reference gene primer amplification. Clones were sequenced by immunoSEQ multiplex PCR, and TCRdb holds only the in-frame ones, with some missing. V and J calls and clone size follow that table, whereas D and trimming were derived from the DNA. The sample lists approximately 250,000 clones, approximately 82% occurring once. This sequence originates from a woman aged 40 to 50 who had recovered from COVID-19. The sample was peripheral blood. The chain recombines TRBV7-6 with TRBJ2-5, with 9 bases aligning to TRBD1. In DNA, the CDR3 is TGTGCCAGCAGCTTACCGCTCCGACAGGGGGTTGAGGAGACCCAGTACTTC. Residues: CASSLPLRQGVEETQYF.